Following are 21 T cell receptor beta chains from one sample sequenced in a study of cytomegalovirus exposure and HLA in healthy donors. The PCR had 60 Vbeta and 13 Jbeta primers. Using immunoSEQ multiplex PCR, the repertoire was profiled, and TCRdb retains in-frame clones only, with some absent. The top ten hold 0.35% to 0.45% of the sample, which has over 150,000 clones, approximately 84% seen once. The sample taken for sequencing was PBMCs. The receptors come from a boy between 2 and 10 years old in good health and CMV-seronegative.

V and J are TRBV4-2 and TRBJ2-7; 13 bases are shared with TRBD2. CDR3 size: 18 residues. V lost 0 bases to trimming and J lost 1 base; unmatched junction nucleotides: 6. The germline V gene has CDR1 LGHNA and CDR2 YNFKEQ. This CDR3 reads CASSQDSTSGRRSYEQYF. CDR3 nucleotide sequence: TGTGCCAGCAGCCAAGATTCGACTAGCGGGAGGAGGTCCTACGAGCAGTACTTC.

V usage is TRBV2 and J usage is TRBJ2-7; perhaps TRBD2 as D (6 bases). This CDR3 spans 15 amino acids. V was cut by 1 base and J by 5 bases, with 15 bases left in between. Germline CDR1 reads SNHLY; CDR2 reads FYNNEI. Here the CDR3 reads CASSEVFRESHEQYF. CDR3 coding DNA: TGTGCCAGCAGTGAAGTTTTCCGGGAGTCCCACGAGCAGTACTTC.

The chain joins TRBV6-1 to TRBJ2-1; D is uncertain. CDR1 and CDR2 from the germline V gene are MNHNS and SASEGT. Trimming shortened V by 1 base and J by 4 bases, and 14 bases separated the two germline ends. This CDR3 spans 16 amino acids. The DNA for the CDR3 is TGTGCCAGCAGTGAAGTCCTAGGAGTCTCATACAATGAGCAGTTCTTC. As protein: CASSEVLGVSYNEQFF.

The chain is built from TRBV29-1 and TRBJ1-1; D may be TRBD1 (5 bases). From germline, CDR1 is SQVTM and CDR2 ANQGSEA. This CDR3 region has 13 residues. The V gene lost 4 bases and the J gene lost 5 bases, with 14 bases spanning the gap. The CDR3 nucleotides read TGCAGCGTTGCGCTGCGCGGGGCTACTGAAGCTTTCTTT. Translation: CSVALRGATEAFF.

This clone came up a few times. V is TRBV29-1 and J is TRBJ2-1; 11 bases fit TRBD2. Losses at the gene ends were 4 bases for V and 5 bases for J; bases not matched to a gene: 1. The CDR3 totals 13 residues. The germline CDR1 and CDR2 sequences are SQVTM and ANQGSEA. The CDR3 reads CSVATSGNNEQFF. Here the CDR3 DNA reads TGCAGCGTTGCGACTAGCGGGAACAATGAGCAGTTCTTC.

The chain links TRBV18 to TRBJ1-1; 7 positions match TRBD1. CDR1 KGHSH and CDR2 LQKENI come from the germline V gene. The CDR3 is made up of 13 amino acids. The trim removed 4 bases at V and 7 bases at J, leaving 6 bases unmatched. The CDR3, as DNA: TGTGCCAGCTCACTCGGGACAGATCATGAAGCTTTCTTT. Its protein product is CASSLGTDHEAFF.

The rearrangement joins TRBV28 to TRBJ2-3; D not resolved. This CDR3 has 13 amino acids. Per the germline V gene, CDR1 is MDHEN and CDR2 is SYDVKM. V shed 3 bases and J shed 3 bases, with 7 bases lying between them. CDR3 coding DNA: TGTGCCAGCAGTTTTCCTAGGACAGATACGCAGTATTTT. Protein: CASSFPRTDTQYF.

In DNA, the CDR3 is TGTGCCATCAGTGAGGCGTTTAGCGGGAGAGGCGAGCAGTTCTTC. It translates to CAISEAFSGRGEQFF. The chain links TRBV10-3 to TRBJ2-1; TRBD2 matches at 9 bases. CDR1 is ENHRY and CDR2 is SYGVKD in the germline V gene. V was pared by 2 bases and J by 10 bases, with 9 bases of the junction left unmatched. This CDR3 contains 15 residues.

This sequence joins TRBV7-2 and TRBJ2-1, with 7 bases fitting TRBD2. This CDR3 contains 16 residues. Germline V gene data show CDR1 as SGHTA and CDR2 as FQGNSA. J was trimmed by 10 bases and V by 5 bases; bases with no gene match: 17. This chain's CDR3 is CASSPRGAGVRGEQFF. Written as DNA, the CDR3 is TGTGCCAGCAGCCCTAGAGGGGCGGGAGTGCGCGGAGAGCAGTTCTTC.

CDR3 in amino acids: CASSTTYGEQFF. DNA of the CDR3: TGTGCCAGCAGTACCACCTACGGTGAGCAGTTCTTC. The chain carries TRBV28 and TRBJ2-1; D unclear. The CDR3 has 12 amino acids. Germline-derived CDR1 and CDR2 are MDHEN and SYDVKM. V shed 5 bases and J shed 9 bases, with 11 bases lying between them. The whole variable domain, filled in from reference TRBV28 and TRBJ2-1, reads DVKVTQSSRYLVKRTGEKVFLECVQDMDHENMFWYRQDPGLGLRLIYFSYDVKMKEKGDIPEGYSVSREKKERFSLILESASTNQTSMYLCASSTTYGEQFFGPGTRLTVL.

The chain carries TRBV5-6 and TRBJ1-3; the D gene is possibly TRBD1 (5 bases). CDR1 is SGHDT and CDR2 is YYEEEE in the germline V gene. Trimming pared 4 bases from V and 1 base from J, leaving 9 bases between. CDR3 length equals 14 residues. CDR3 residues: CASSPSGSGNTIYF. The CDR3 nucleotides are TGTGCCAGCAGCCCGTCAGGGTCTGGAAACACCATATATTTT.

The chain combines TRBV6-1 with TRBJ2-1, with D perhaps TRBD1 (6 bases). Trimming shortened V by 8 bases and J by 2 bases, and 10 bases separated the two germline ends. The CDR3 runs 13 residues. In germline, CDR1 is MNHNS, CDR2 SASEGT. The DNA for the CDR3 is TGTGCCAGCGCACAGGGTACCTACAATGAGCAGTTCTTC. Translating gives CASAQGTYNEQFF.

V gene TRBV5-1 combines with J gene TRBJ2-1; TRBD2 agrees at 7 bases. CDR1 and CDR2 from the germline V gene are SGHRS and YFSETQ. The CDR3 runs to 16 residues. The junction had 7 bases not matched to a gene; V was cut back by 0 bases and J by 4 bases. CDR3 DNA sequence: TGCGCCAGCAGCTTGGAGGCTAGCGGAGCTTACAATGAGCAGTTCTTC. Translation: CASSLEASGAYNEQFF.

The chain combines TRBV19 with TRBJ2-4; tentative D call: TRBD2 (6 bases). V lost 3 bases and J lost 9, with 21 bases in between. The CDR3 has 16 residues. Germline lookup yields CDR1 LNHDA and CDR2 SQIVND (reference sequence). CDR3 DNA sequence: TGTGCCAGTAGTATTGGGGGGTCCGGACTCGGCGGCATTCAGTACTTC. Protein: CASSIGGSGLGGIQYF.

This chain links TRBV27 with TRBJ1-5, with D perhaps matching TRBD1 (6 bases). The V gene lost 1 base and the J gene lost 7 bases, with 17 bases spanning the gap. CDR3 size: 16 residues. Per germline, CDR1 MNHEY and CDR2 SMNVEV (reference sequence). The CDR3 reads CASSLWSQGPIQPQHF. The CDR3 DNA is TGTGCCAGCAGTTTATGGTCCCAGGGGCCCATCCAGCCCCAGCATTTT.

The rearrangement uses TRBV29-1 and TRBJ2-3, with 14 bases fitting TRBD2. CDR3 length equals 14 residues. Germline trimming cut 4 bases from V and 7 bases from J; bases unmatched to any gene: 4. The germline V gene has CDR1 SQVTM and CDR2 ANQGSEA. The CDR3 sequence: CSVGLAGGPHTQYF. In nucleotides, the CDR3 is TGCAGCGTTGGACTAGCGGGAGGGCCCCATACGCAGTATTTT.

The chain employs TRBV5-5 and TRBJ2-7; 11 bases match TRBD1. Germline CDR1 reads SGHKS; CDR2 reads YYEKEE (reference sequence). This CDR3 comprises 16 residues. Trimming took 0 bases from V and 4 from J; bases not matched to a gene: 6. CDR3 loop: CASSLDRTGGMYEQYF. CDR3 DNA sequence: TGTGCCAGCAGCTTGGATAGGACAGGGGGCATGTACGAGCAGTACTTC.

V and J are TRBV7-2 and TRBJ2-7; possibly TRBD2 for D (6 bases). Germline lookup yields CDR1 SGHTA and CDR2 FQGNSA. The V end was cut by 4 bases, the J end by 6 bases, with 13 bases between. The CDR3 extends over 13 amino acids. CDR3 bases: TGTGCCAGCAGCTCGCTAGGGGAGGTCGAGCAGTACTTC. Encoded protein: CASSSLGEVEQYF. The full variable domain, completed using reference TRBV7-2 and TRBJ2-7, is GAGVSQSPSNKVTEKGKDVELRCDPISGHTALYWYRQSLGQGLEFLIYFQGNSAPDKSGLPSDRFSAERTGGSVSTLTIQRTQQEDSAVYLCASSSLGEVEQYFGPGTRLTVT.

This clone was picked up a small number of times. This CDR3 reads CATKWTGGLRNTEAFF. In DNA form, the CDR3 reads TGCGCCACCAAATGGACCGGGGGTCTAAGGAACACTGAAGCTTTCTTT. The chain is built from TRBV10-1 and TRBJ1-1; a possible D gene is TRBD1 (5 bases). CDR1 and CDR2 from the germline V gene are WNHNN and SYGVQD (reference sequence). The CDR3 is made up of 16 amino acids. V shed 10 bases and J shed 1 base, with 22 bases lying between them.

V gene TRBV29-1 combines with J gene TRBJ2-5, with D possibly TRBD1 on 6 matching bases. Trimming left V 7 bases short and J 3 bases short, with 12 bases between. The CDR3 consists of 12 residues. The germline gives CDR1 SQVTM, CDR2 ANQGSEA. The CDR3 coding sequence is TGCAGCGCGGGGACATCGAAAGAGACCCAGTACTTC. The encoded protein is CSAGTSKETQYF.

V gene TRBV27 combines with J gene TRBJ2-5; 10 nucleotides align to TRBD2. The DNA matches TRBJ2-7 better at its end, which makes the J call doubtful. The germline CDR1 and CDR2 sequences are MNHEY and SMNVEV (reference sequence). The CDR3 spans 16 residues. The CDR3 nucleotides read TGTGCCAGCAGGCTCAGCGGGAGGGCCCCCGTCTACGAGCAGTACTTC. This gives the protein CASRLSGRAPVYEQYF.